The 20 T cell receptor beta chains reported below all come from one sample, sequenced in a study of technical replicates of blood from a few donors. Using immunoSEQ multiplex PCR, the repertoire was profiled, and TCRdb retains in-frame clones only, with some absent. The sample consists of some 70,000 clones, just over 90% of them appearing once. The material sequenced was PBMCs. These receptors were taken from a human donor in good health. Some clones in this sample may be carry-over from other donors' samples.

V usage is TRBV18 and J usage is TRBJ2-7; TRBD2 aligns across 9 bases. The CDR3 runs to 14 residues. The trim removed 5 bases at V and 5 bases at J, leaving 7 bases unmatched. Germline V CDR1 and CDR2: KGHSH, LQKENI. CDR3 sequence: CASSSNSGGNEQYF. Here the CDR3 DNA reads TGTGCCAGCTCATCAAATAGCGGGGGAAACGAGCAGTACTTC.

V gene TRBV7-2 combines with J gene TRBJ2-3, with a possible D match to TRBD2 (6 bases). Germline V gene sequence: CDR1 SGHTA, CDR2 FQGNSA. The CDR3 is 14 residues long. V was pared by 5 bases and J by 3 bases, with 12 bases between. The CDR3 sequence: CASSRGGWTDTQYF. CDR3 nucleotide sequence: TGTGCCAGCAGCCGTGGGGGGTGGACAGATACGCAGTATTTT.

The CDR3 DNA sequence: TGTGCCAGCTCACCCCCAGGGCACAGGGTTACTGAAGCTTTCTTT. Amino acid sequence: CASSPPGHRVTEAFF. The chain recombines TRBV18 with TRBJ1-1; D possibly corresponds to TRBD1 (6 bases). V was trimmed by 3 bases and J by 5 bases, leaving 16 bases between them. The CDR3 is 15 residues long. The germline gives CDR1 KGHSH, CDR2 LQKENI.

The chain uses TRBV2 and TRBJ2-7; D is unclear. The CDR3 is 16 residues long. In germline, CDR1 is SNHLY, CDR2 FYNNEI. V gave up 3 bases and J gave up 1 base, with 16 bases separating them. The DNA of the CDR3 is TGTGCCAGCAGTGATGGCGATGCCGCCGGGTCCTACGAGCAGTACTTC. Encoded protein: CASSDGDAAGSYEQYF.

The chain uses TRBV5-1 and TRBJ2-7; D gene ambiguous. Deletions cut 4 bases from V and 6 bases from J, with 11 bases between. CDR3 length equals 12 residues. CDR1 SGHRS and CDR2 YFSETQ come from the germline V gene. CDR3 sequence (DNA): TGCGCCAGCAGCCTGGACGGGTCCGAGCAGTACTTC. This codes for CASSLDGSEQYF.

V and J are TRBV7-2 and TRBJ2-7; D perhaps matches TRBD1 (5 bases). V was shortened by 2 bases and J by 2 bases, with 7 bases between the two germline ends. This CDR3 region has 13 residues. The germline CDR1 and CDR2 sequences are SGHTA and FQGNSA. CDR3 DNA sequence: TGTGCCAGCAGCTTAATAGGGGCCTACGAGCAGTACTTC. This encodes CASSLIGAYEQYF.

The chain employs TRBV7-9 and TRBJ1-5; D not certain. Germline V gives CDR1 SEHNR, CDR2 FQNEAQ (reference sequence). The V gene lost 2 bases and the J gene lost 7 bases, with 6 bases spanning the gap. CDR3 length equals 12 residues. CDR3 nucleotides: TGTGCCAGCAGCTTACCTGGCCAGCCCCAGCATTTT. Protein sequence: CASSLPGQPQHF.

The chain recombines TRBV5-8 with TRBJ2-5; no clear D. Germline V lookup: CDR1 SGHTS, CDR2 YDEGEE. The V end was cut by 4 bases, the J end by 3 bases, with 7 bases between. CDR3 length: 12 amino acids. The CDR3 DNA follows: TGTGCCAGCAGCGACAAGGAAGAGACCCAGTACTTC. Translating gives CASSDKEETQYF.

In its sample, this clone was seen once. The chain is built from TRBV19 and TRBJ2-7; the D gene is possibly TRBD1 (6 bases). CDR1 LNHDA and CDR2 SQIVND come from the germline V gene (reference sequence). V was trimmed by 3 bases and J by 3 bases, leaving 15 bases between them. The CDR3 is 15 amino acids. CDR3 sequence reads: CASSIVRDTFYEQYF. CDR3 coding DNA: TGTGCCAGTAGTATCGTGAGGGACACGTTCTACGAGCAGTACTTC.

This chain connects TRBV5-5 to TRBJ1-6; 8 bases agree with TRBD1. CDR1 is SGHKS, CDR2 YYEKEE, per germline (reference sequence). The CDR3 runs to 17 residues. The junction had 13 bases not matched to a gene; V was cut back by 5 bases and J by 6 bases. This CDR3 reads CASSFHSQGAGNSPLHF. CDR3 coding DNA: TGTGCCAGCAGTTTCCATTCGCAGGGGGCCGGTAATTCACCCCTCCACTTT.

Written as DNA, the CDR3 is TGTGCCAGCAGTGTGACAAGACGTGGCACTGAAGCTTTCTTT. Its translation is CASSVTRRGTEAFF. The chain combines TRBV6-1 with TRBJ1-1, with D unclear. The CDR3 covers 14 residues. The germline V and J ends were trimmed by 4 bases and 4 bases, with 13 bases remaining between them. Germline-derived CDR1 and CDR2 are MNHNS and SASEGT.

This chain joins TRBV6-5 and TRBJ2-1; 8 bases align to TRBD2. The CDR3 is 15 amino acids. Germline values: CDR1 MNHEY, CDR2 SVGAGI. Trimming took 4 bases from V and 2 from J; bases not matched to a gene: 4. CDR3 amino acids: CASSFRGGTYNEQFF. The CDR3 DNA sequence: TGTGCCAGCAGTTTCCGGGGGGGGACCTACAATGAGCAGTTCTTC.

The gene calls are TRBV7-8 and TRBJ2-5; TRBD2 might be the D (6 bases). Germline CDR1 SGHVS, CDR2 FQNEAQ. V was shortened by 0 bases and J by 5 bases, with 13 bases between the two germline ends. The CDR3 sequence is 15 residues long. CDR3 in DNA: TGTGCCAGCAGCTTAGCGAGTCGCGGGAAGGAGACCCAGTACTTC. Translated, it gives CASSLASRGKETQYF. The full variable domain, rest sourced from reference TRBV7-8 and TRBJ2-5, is GAGVSQSPRYKVAKRGQDVALRCDPISGHVSLFWYQQALGQGPEFLTYFQNEAQLDKSGLPSDRFFAERPEGSVSTLKIQRTQQEDSAVYLCASSLASRGKETQYFGPGTRLLVL.

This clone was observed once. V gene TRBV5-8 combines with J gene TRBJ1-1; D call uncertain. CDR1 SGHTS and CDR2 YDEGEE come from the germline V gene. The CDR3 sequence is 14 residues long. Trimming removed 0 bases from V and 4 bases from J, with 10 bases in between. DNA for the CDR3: TGTGCCAGCAGCTTGGGACCTGGAGGCACTGAAGCTTTCTTT. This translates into CASSLGPGGTEAFF.

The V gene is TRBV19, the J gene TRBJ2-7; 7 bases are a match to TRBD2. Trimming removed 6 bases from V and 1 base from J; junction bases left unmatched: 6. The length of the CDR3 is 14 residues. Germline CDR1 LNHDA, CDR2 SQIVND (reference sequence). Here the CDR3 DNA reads TGTGCCAGTAGAAGGGACTACTCATCCTACGAGCAGTACTTC. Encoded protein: CASRRDYSSYEQYF.

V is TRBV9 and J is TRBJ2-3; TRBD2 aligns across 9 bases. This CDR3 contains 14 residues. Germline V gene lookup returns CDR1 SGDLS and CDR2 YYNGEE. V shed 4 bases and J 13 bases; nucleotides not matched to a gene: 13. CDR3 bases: TGTGCCAGCAGCCCACGCGGGGGGGCCGCAGGCGAGTATTTT. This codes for CASSPRGGAAGEYF.

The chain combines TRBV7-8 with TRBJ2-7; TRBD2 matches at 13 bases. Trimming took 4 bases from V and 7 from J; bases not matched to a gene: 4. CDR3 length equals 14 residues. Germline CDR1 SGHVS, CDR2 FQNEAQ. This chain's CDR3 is CASSYTSGRGEQYF. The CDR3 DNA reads TGTGCCAGCAGCTACACTAGCGGGAGGGGGGAGCAGTACTTC.

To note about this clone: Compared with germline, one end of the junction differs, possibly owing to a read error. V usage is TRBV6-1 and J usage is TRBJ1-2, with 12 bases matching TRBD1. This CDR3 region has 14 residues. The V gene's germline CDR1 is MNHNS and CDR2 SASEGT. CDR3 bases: TGTGCCAGCAGTAACCCGGGACAGGGGGCCAGGTCGAGTTTC. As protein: CASSNPGQGARSSF.

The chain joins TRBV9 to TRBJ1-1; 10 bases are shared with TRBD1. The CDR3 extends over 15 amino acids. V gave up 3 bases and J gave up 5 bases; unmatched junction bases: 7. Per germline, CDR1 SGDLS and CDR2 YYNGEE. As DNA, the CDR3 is TGTGCCAGCAGCGCCGGGGGACAGGGGAGGACTGAAGCTTTCTTT. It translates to CASSAGGQGRTEAFF.

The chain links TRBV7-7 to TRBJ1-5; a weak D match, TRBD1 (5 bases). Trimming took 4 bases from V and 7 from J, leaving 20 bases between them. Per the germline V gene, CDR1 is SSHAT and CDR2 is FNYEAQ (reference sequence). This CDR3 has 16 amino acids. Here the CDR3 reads CASSSPRPGGVQPQHF. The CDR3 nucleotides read TGTGCCAGCAGCTCACCTCGTCCCGGGGGAGTGCAGCCCCAGCATTTT. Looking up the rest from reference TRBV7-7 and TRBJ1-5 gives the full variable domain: GAGVSQSPRYKVTKRGQDVTLRCDPISSHATLYWYQQALGQGPEFLTYFNYEAQPDKSGLPSDRFSAERPEGSISTLTIQRTEQRDSAMYRCASSSPRPGGVQPQHFGDGTRLSIL.